The source of this T cell receptor (beta chain) is a study of cytomegalovirus exposure and HLA in healthy donors. The length of the CDR3 is 18 residues. The V end was cut by 7 bases, the J end by 0 bases, with 19 bases between. CDR1 is MNHEY and CDR2 is SMNVEV in the germline V gene (reference sequence). PCR involved 60 Vbeta and 13 Jbeta primers. The data were produced by immunoSEQ multiplex PCR, yet TCRdb's version contains in-frame clones alone and is incomplete. The repertoire holds under 200,000 clones, around 79% seen once, with approximately 0.55% in the top ten. The clonotype originates from a woman between 50 and 59 years old in good health and CMV-seronegative. The chain has TRBV27 and TRBJ1-6, with D maybe TRBD1 (6 bases). The sequenced sample consisted of PBMCs. The CDR3 DNA sequence: TGTGCCAGCAAACAGACAGGTCCTTGGGGCTCCTATAATTCACCCCTCCACTTT. Its translation: CASKQTGPWGSYNSPLHF.